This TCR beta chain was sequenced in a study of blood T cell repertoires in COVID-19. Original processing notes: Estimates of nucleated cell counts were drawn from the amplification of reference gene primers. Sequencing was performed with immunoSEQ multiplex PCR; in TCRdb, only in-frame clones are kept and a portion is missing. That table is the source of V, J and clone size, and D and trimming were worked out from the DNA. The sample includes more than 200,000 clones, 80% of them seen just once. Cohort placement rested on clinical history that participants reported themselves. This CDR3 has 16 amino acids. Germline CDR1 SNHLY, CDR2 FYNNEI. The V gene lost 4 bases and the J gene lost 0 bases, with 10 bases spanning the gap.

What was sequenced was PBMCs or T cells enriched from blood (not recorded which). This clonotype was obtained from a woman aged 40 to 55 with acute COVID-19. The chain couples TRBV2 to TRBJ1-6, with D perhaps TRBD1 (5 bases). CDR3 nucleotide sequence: TGTGCCAGCAGTGGGACACAGAGCTCCTATAATTCACCCCTCCACTTT. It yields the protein CASSGTQSSYNSPLHF.